The subject of this entry is one T cell receptor beta chain. The antigen remains undetermined. Method: immunoSEQ multiplex PCR; TCRdb's copy keeps in-frame clones and lacks some. The sample holds millions of clones, less than 95% seen once. This sample was taken from a study of shared clonotypes between healthy human individuals. Across the study: CD8 memory received one plate per donor, CD8 naive two, CD4 memory three and CD4 naive three.

Unmatched junction bases numbered 9, after V lost 6 bases and J lost 3 bases. The CDR3 totals 16 residues. The V gene's germline CDR1 is MNHEY and CDR2 SMNVEV (reference sequence). CD45RO-negative, CCR7-positively selected cells formed the naive CD8 fraction, excluding terminally differentiated effector memory CD45RA+ cells. Notes on the study in general: Clonotype sharing among the donors was expected to vary with sequencing depth. Genetic and exposure-history diversity was limited by the few donors.

The chain couples TRBV27 to TRBJ2-3, with 10 bases that match TRBD1. The sequence was collected from a young man in good health. Sequencing input: naive CD8+ T cells sorted from blood. The CDR3 sequence: CASRLSGTGDTDTQYF. The CDR3 DNA reads as TGTGCCAGCAGACTATCTGGGACAGGGGATACAGATACGCAGTATTTT.